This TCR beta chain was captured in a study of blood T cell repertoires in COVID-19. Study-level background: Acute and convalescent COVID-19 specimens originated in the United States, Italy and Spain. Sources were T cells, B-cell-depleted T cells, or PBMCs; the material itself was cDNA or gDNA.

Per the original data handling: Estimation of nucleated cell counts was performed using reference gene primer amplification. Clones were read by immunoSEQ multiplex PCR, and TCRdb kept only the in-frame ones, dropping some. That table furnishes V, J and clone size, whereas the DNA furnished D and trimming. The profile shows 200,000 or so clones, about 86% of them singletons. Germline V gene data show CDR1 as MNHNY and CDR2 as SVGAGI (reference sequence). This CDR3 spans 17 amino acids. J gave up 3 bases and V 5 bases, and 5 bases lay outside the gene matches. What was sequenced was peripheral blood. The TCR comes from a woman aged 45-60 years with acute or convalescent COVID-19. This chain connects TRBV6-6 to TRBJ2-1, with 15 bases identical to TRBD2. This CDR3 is CASSPWTSGRDYNEQFF. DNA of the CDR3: TGTGCCAGCAGTCCGTGGACTAGCGGGAGGGACTACAATGAGCAGTTCTTC.